Only one count was recorded for the clone carrying this T cell receptor beta chain. Per the study methods: Estimation of nucleated cell counts was performed using reference gene primer amplification. The assay was immunoSEQ multiplex PCR, and TCRdb's table has in-frame clones only and misses some. The V and J calls and clone size come from that table; D and trimming were worked out from the DNA. This table holds about 170,000 clones, around 81% found once. CDR1 is LGHDT and CDR2 is YNNKEL in the germline V gene (reference sequence). The CDR3 is 13 residues long. With 4 bases removed from V and 0 bases from J, the gap between germline ends came to 4 bases. This specimen comes from a study of blood T cell repertoires in COVID-19. Study summary: Specimens from acute and convalescent COVID-19 originated in the United States, Italy and Spain. Sources were T cells, B-cell-depleted T cells, or PBMCs; the material itself was cDNA or gDNA.

The V gene is TRBV3-1 (or the pseudogene TRBV3-2), the J gene TRBJ1-3; no clear D gene. The sequenced sample consisted of peripheral blood. The TCR originated in a human donor with acute or convalescent COVID-19. The donor label of this sample is uncertain. CDR3 loop: CASSLISGNTIYF. In DNA form, the CDR3 reads TGTGCCAGCAGCCTCATCTCTGGAAACACCATATATTTT.